The next 20 T cell receptor beta chains were all read from a single sample in a study of T-cell reconstitution after alpha-beta-depleted transplantation in children. A library of TCRbeta sequences, prepared with unique molecular identifiers, was generated. TCRdb re-called the PCR reads with MiXCR, one entry per CDR3 protein. In the table there are approximately 190,000 distinct CDR3 sequences, approximately 8.4% of which are singletons. The sequencing here drew on PBMCs, mostly from graft donor cells, taken 360 days after TCRalphabeta/CD19-depleted stem cell transplant. The receptors come from a male patient aged 2-10 years who had a stem cell transplant for acute myeloid leukemia, so the T cells may come from the graft donor.

The chain combines TRBV12-3 or TRBV12-4 with TRBJ2-7; 8 bases are shared with TRBD1. Trimming at V came to 3 bases and at J to 6 bases, leaving 4 bases not matched to a gene. The CDR3 is 13 amino acids. CDR3 loop: CASSFSGGVEQYV. CDR3 DNA: TGTGCCAGCAGTTTCTCAGGGGGCGTCGAGCAGTACGTC.

On this clonotype: The conserved phenylalanine or tryptophan normally closing the CDR3 is absent here, so this likely arose from a read error. In DNA, the CDR3 is TGCGCCAGCAGGGCTAGCGGGGATTACAATGAGCAGTTCTAC. It yields the protein CASRASGDYNEQFY. The chain is built from TRBV5-1 and TRBJ2-1, with 9 bases fitting TRBD2. The CDR3 loop spans 14 amino acids. Germline assignment: CDR1 SGHRS and CDR2 YFSETQ. V lost 5 bases, J lost 4 bases, and 4 bases stayed unmatched.

The chain carries TRBV20-1 and TRBJ2-5, with D possibly matching TRBD2 (6 bases). The CDR3 loop spans 14 amino acids. V was clipped by 7 bases and J by 5 bases, with 20 bases between them. Germline assignment: CDR1 DFQATT and CDR2 SNEGSKA (reference sequence). CDR3 sequence: CSVLAVNGGETQYF. CDR3 nucleotides: TGCAGTGTTTTAGCGGTCAACGGTGGGGAGACCCAGTACTTC.

In its sample, this clonotype was seen a few times. V is TRBV12-3 or TRBV12-4 and J is TRBJ2-1, with 8 bases identical to TRBD1. The ends lost 10 bases at V and 6 bases at J; junction bases unmatched: 8. CDR3 length: 13 amino acids. CDR3 amino acids: CATRQGTANEQFF. In DNA form, the CDR3 reads TGTGCCACCCGACAGGGGACAGCCAATGAGCAGTTCTTC.

This clonotype showed up just a few times. The V gene is TRBV12-3 or TRBV12-4, the J gene TRBJ1-5; 10 bases agree with TRBD1. This CDR3 has 16 residues. V dropped 5 bases and J dropped 1; count of bases not matched to a gene: 5. CDR3 sequence (DNA): TGTGCCAGCAGTCCTCGACAGGGGGCGAGCAATCAGCCCCAGCATTTT. Encoded protein: CASSPRQGASNQPQHF.

This clonotype has more than one count but fewer than ten. The chain employs TRBV5-1 and TRBJ2-5, with D perhaps TRBD1 (5 bases). The V end was cut by 4 bases, the J end by 1 base, with 11 bases between. Germline CDR1 is SGHRS and CDR2 is YFSETQ. The CDR3 extends over 14 amino acids. This CDR3 reads CASSLKDSQETQYF. In DNA, the CDR3 is TGCGCCAGCAGCCTGAAAGACAGCCAAGAGACCCAGTACTTC. The entire variable domain, with the rest obtained from reference TRBV5-1 and TRBJ2-5, is as follows: KAGVTQTPRYLIKTRGQQVTLSCSPISGHRSVSWYQQTPGQGLQFLFEYFSETQRNKGNFPGRFSGRQFSNSRSEMNVSTLELGDSALYLCASSLKDSQETQYFGPGTRLLVL.

The V call is TRBV20-1, the J call TRBJ2-1; D not certain. The CDR3 runs to 11 residues. V shed 4 bases and J shed 8 bases, with 9 bases lying between them. CDR1 DFQATT and CDR2 SNEGSKA come from the germline V gene (reference sequence). The CDR3 DNA reads TGCAGTGCTACCGACTGGGATGAGCAGTTCTTC. Translating it yields CSATDWDEQFF.

This clonotype has only a few counts. The chain is built from TRBV29-1 and TRBJ2-5; D uncertain. V shed 1 base and J shed 3 bases, with 9 bases lying between them. CDR1 and CDR2 (germline): SQVTM, ANQGSEA. The CDR3 extends over 13 amino acids. DNA of the CDR3: TGCAGCGTTGAAGCTAACATAGAAGAGACCCAGTACTTC. This gives the protein CSVEANIEETQYF. The full variable domain, completed using reference TRBV29-1 and TRBJ2-5, is SAVISQKPSRDICQRGTSLTIQCQVDSQVTMMFWYRQQPGQSLTLIATANQGSEATYESGFVIDKFPISRPNLTFSTLTVSNMSPEDSSIYLCSVEANIEETQYFGPGTRLLVL.

The sample holds many counts of this clonotype. The J gene is TRBJ2-3, the V gene TRBV20-1; D may match TRBD1 or TRBD2 (6 bases each). V lost 0 bases to trimming and J lost 0 bases, with 13 bases between them. Germline loops: CDR1 DFQATT, CDR2 SNEGSKA (reference sequence). The CDR3 runs to 16 residues. CDR3 sequence reads: CSAREGGRSSTDTQYF. For the CDR3, the DNA is TGCAGTGCTAGAGAGGGGGGCCGTTCGAGCACAGATACGCAGTATTTT.

Only a few counts were recorded for this clonotype. This likely comes from a read error, as the CDR3 has no conserved phenylalanine or tryptophan at its end. The DNA is omitted, as the CDR3 cannot be located on it reliably, and the CDR3 follows TCRdb's listing. This chain links TRBV12-5 with TRBJ2-4; the table names TRBD1, a call not compared with the DNA. The CDR3 length equals 9 residues, ends included. CDR1 LGHNT and CDR2 FRNRAP come from the germline V gene. CDR3 sequence: CASGLFPGC.

The gene calls are TRBV7-9 and TRBJ1-1; D uncertain. V shed 5 bases and J shed 1 base, with 11 bases lying between them. There are 14 residues in the CDR3. Germline V gene sequence: CDR1 SEHNR, CDR2 FQNEAQ (reference sequence). CDR3 nucleotide sequence: TGTGCCAGCAGCACCCGGACCGCGAACACTGAAGCTTTCTTT. It specifies CASSTRTANTEAFF.

The table lists this clonotype with a few counts. The chain carries TRBV7-8 and TRBJ2-5; D is possibly TRBD1 (5 bases). Germline V gene sequence: CDR1 SGHVS, CDR2 FQNEAQ. CDR3 length: 17 amino acids. V was cut by 2 bases and J by 4 bases, with 20 bases left in between. The CDR3 region has the DNA TGTGCCAGCAGCTTATTCGGTTCCGCCCGACAGTTAGAGACCCAGTACTTC. Residues: CASSLFGSARQLETQYF.

In this sample, this clonotype turned up a few times. V gene TRBV12-3 or TRBV12-4 combines with J gene TRBJ2-1; a weak D match, TRBD1 (5 bases). The V gene lost 1 base and the J gene lost 10 bases, with 11 bases spanning the gap. The length of the CDR3 is 13 residues. The CDR3 reads CASSLEGSREQFF. The CDR3 DNA follows: TGTGCCAGCAGTTTAGAGGGGTCTCGGGAGCAGTTCTTC.

This clonotype was seen repeatedly, ten times or more. This chain links TRBV4-2 with TRBJ1-1; 8 bases line up with TRBD1. Germline assignment: CDR1 LGHNA and CDR2 YNFKEQ. The CDR3 length is 15 residues. V dropped 4 bases and J dropped 3; count of bases not matched to a gene: 7. The CDR3 spells CASSLQTGEDTEAFF. CDR3 nucleotide sequence: TGTGCCAGCAGCCTCCAGACAGGGGAGGACACTGAAGCTTTCTTT.

This clonotype was recorded at least ten times. This rearrangement joins TRBV2 to TRBJ2-1; D ambiguous. CDR3 size: 14 residues. V was pared by 9 bases and J by 5 bases, with 17 bases between. CDR1 is SNHLY, CDR2 FYNNEI, per germline. CDR3: CARGLGAYNNEQFF. DNA of the CDR3: TGTGCCAGGGGTTTGGGTGCGTACAACAATGAGCAGTTCTTC.

This clonotype was seen repeatedly, ten times or more. The V and J genes are TRBV20-1 and TRBJ2-1, with 11 bases matching TRBD2. Trimming at V came to 3 bases and at J to 2 bases, leaving 6 bases not matched to a gene. CDR1 is DFQATT and CDR2 is SNEGSKA in the germline V gene (reference sequence). CDR3 length: 16 amino acids. CDR3 sequence: CSARSLAGEAYNEQFF. DNA for the CDR3: TGCAGTGCTAGGTCACTAGCGGGAGAAGCCTACAATGAGCAGTTCTTC.

This chain connects TRBV20-1 to TRBJ2-7; TRBD2 aligns across 10 bases. The V segment lost 7 bases and the J segment 0 bases; nucleotides outside the gene matches: 9. Germline V gene lookup returns CDR1 DFQATT and CDR2 SNEGSKA (reference sequence). The CDR3 covers 15 residues. This CDR3 reads CSVIPSGGSSYEQYF. In DNA form, the CDR3 reads TGCAGTGTAATCCCTAGCGGGGGTAGCTCCTACGAGCAGTACTTC.

This clonotype has ten or more counts. The chain has TRBV20-1 and TRBJ2-5; D remains ambiguous. The CDR3 runs to 12 residues. Trimming left V 3 bases short and J 2 bases short, with 7 bases between. Germline CDR1 is DFQATT and CDR2 is SNEGSKA (reference sequence). CDR3 coding DNA: TGCAGTGCTAGCGGGCAGCAAGAGACCCAGTACTTC. It specifies CSASGQQETQYF.

The chain employs TRBV5-1 and TRBJ1-2; weak D call: TRBD1 (6 bases). Germline CDR1 and CDR2: SGHRS and YFSETQ. Trimming took 4 bases from V and 4 from J, leaving 23 bases between them. CDR3 length: 17 amino acids. In DNA, the CDR3 is TGCGCCAGCAGCCTCCCCGCAGGGGCTGCCACGGGCTATGGCTACACCTTC. It yields the protein CASSLPAGAATGYGYTF.

This clonotype was seen many times. The rearrangement joins TRBV12-3 or TRBV12-4 to TRBJ2-5; D tentatively fits TRBD1 or TRBD2 (6 bases each). The CDR3 has 15 amino acids. Trimming cost V 3 bases and J 5 bases, with 16 bases left between them. The CDR3 region has the DNA TGTGCCAGCAGTTTGGAGGGCAGGGGAGAGGAGACCCAGTACTTC. This sequence encodes CASSLEGRGEETQYF.